The entry that follows covers one T cell receptor beta chain sequence. Its antigen is as yet unknown. The entry originates in a study of regulatory T cells in long-lasting Graves disease. Study-wide points: Among persistent patients, a larger number of public clonotypes were shared (about 3,000) than among newly diagnosed patients (more than 850).

CDR1 is DFQATT, CDR2 SNEGSKA, per germline (reference sequence). V lost 6 bases, J lost 6 bases, and 4 bases stayed unmatched. The CDR3 spans 12 residues. Arm-PCR of CDR3 regions and iRepertoire HTBI primers were the basis on which TCR beta libraries were built. Using its own MiXCR run on the multiplex PCR reads, TCRdb lists one record per CDR3 protein. Counted here are 400,000 to 450,000 distinct CDR3 sequences, about 15% occurring once; the ten biggest clones make up 15% to 20%. As to time point: newly diagnosed GD, antithyroid drugs for less than 3 months. With RNA extracted from PBMCs as input, the TCR library was made. EDTA tubes held approximately 8.8 milliliters of peripheral blood from each patient. The same sample was also studied in work on T cells in Graves' hyperthyroidism and ophthalmopathy. From that study: Carried out on the TCR CDR3, a first-round RT-PCR used the HTBI primer set.

This specimen was peripheral blood mononuclear cells (PBMCs), taken at new diagnosis, from a patient treated with antithyroid drugs. This chain connects TRBV20-1 to TRBJ2-7; the match to TRBD2 covers 11 bases. This clonotype was sampled from a woman younger than 45 with Graves disease. The chain's CDR3 is CSATGLAVEQYF. CDR3 bases: TGCAGTGCCACGGGACTAGCGGTCGAGCAGTACTTC.